The 18 T cell receptor beta chains below were found in one sample sequenced in a study of OX40 agonist ivuxolimab in advanced cancers. Profiling relied on immunoSEQ multiplex PCR, and the TCRdb table lists in-frame clones only, not all of them. The data contain roughly 100,000 clones, 84% of them singletons. Sample: CD4+ or CD8+ T cells sorted from blood, taken in a trial of the OX40 agonist ivuxolimab. The receptors shown here come from an adult with an advanced solid tumor such as melanoma, head and neck, liver or kidney cancer.

The chain recombines TRBV5-6 with TRBJ2-5; 9 nucleotides align to TRBD1. There are 14 residues in the CDR3. The V segment lost 4 bases and the J segment 5 bases; nucleotides outside the gene matches: 6. The germline V gene has CDR1 SGHDT and CDR2 YYEEEE. CDR3 DNA: TGTGCCAGCAGCGCCGGGACAGGGAGTGAGACCCAGTACTTC. Translation gives CASSAGTGSETQYF.

The chain uses TRBV29-1 and TRBJ2-2; D call uncertain. Trimming removed 4 bases from V and 5 bases from J, with 5 bases in between. This CDR3 is built from 11 residues. The germline CDR1 and CDR2 sequences are SQVTM and ANQGSEA. The CDR3 is CSVAETGELFF. In nucleotides, the CDR3 is TGCAGCGTTGCTGAGACCGGGGAGCTGTTTTTT.

The chain links TRBV6-1 to TRBJ2-2, with D perhaps TRBD2 (7 bases). The CDR3 is 15 residues long. Germline V gene lookup returns CDR1 MNHNS and CDR2 SASEGT. V dropped 7 bases and J dropped 3 bases, with 15 bases sitting between them. CDR3: CASTEGGADTGELFF. Here the CDR3 DNA reads TGTGCCAGCACCGAGGGGGGGGCAGACACCGGGGAGCTGTTTTTT.

The chain carries TRBV10-2 and TRBJ1-4; D is perhaps TRBD1 (5 bases). CDR1 is WSHSY, CDR2 SAAADI, per germline. Trimming removed 3 bases from V and 7 bases from J, with 18 bases in between. The CDR3 contains 16 residues. The DNA for the CDR3 is TGCGCCAGCAGTGAACGGCAGGGAATGAGCGGTGAAAAACTGTTTTTT. Protein: CASSERQGMSGEKLFF.

The CDR3 sequence is CASSLAGQGSNQPQHF. The CDR3 DNA sequence: TGTGCCAGCAGCTTAGCGGGACAGGGGAGCAATCAGCCCCAGCATTTT. The chain couples TRBV7-6 to TRBJ1-5, with 10 bases lining up with TRBD1. This CDR3 contains 16 residues. Germline CDR1 and CDR2: SGHVS and FNYEAQ. With 0 bases clipped from V and 1 base from J, the junction kept 0 bases outside the gene matches.

This chain connects TRBV6-5 to TRBJ2-1, with 7 bases fitting TRBD2. The CDR3 has 15 residues. The V gene end was trimmed by 5 bases and the J gene end by 7 bases; junction bases not matched to a gene: 11. Germline values: CDR1 MNHEY, CDR2 SVGAGI. The DNA for the CDR3 is TGTGCCAGCAGTCGAAGCGGGGCCTCTGGGAATGAGCAGTTCTTC. Protein: CASSRSGASGNEQFF.

A few counts support this clone. The chain uses TRBV10-3 and TRBJ1-1; D gene ambiguous. Germline V gives CDR1 ENHRY, CDR2 SYGVKD. The CDR3 spans 13 residues. V dropped 2 bases and J dropped 0 bases, with 4 bases sitting between them. The CDR3 spells CAISETVNTEAFF. CDR3 DNA: TGTGCCATCAGTGAGACGGTGAACACTGAAGCTTTCTTT.

The rearrangement joins TRBV7-6 to TRBJ2-3, with TRBD2 matching 14 bases. The CDR3 is made up of 16 amino acids. Unmatched junction bases numbered 7, after V lost 5 bases and J lost 6 bases. Germline CDR1 reads SGHVS; CDR2 reads FNYEAQ. The CDR3 protein is CASSTTSGGALDTQYF. The CDR3, as DNA: TGTGCCAGCAGCACGACTAGCGGGGGGGCTCTGGATACGCAGTATTTT.

This chain uses TRBV4-1 with TRBJ1-2, with D perhaps matching TRBD1 (6 bases). V was clipped by 0 bases and J by 8 bases, with 19 bases between them. The CDR3 length is 16 residues. The V gene's germline CDR1 is MGHRA and CDR2 YSYEKL. CDR3 DNA: TGCGCCAGCAGCCAAGAGGGGGGGGCGTTCTCTCGAGGCTACACCTTC. It encodes CASSQEGGAFSRGYTF.

The chain carries TRBV5-1 and TRBJ1-5; no firm D call. The germline gives CDR1 SGHRS, CDR2 YFSETQ. V was cut by 1 base and J by 3 bases, with 14 bases left in between. The CDR3 contains 16 residues. CDR3 sequence: CASSLNSEVPNQPQHF. CDR3 DNA sequence: TGCGCCAGCAGCTTGAACTCGGAGGTCCCCAATCAGCCCCAGCATTTT.

This chain uses TRBV7-2 with TRBJ2-1, with D perhaps matching TRBD1 or TRBD2 (5 bases each). From germline, CDR1 is SGHTA and CDR2 FQGNSA. V lost 1 base and J 4 bases, leaving 11 bases between the germline ends. CDR3 length: 15 amino acids. The CDR3 protein is CASSLGGVGYNEQFF. The CDR3 bases are TGTGCCAGCAGCTTAGGAGGGGTTGGGTACAATGAGCAGTTCTTC.

The rearrangement joins TRBV4-3 to TRBJ2-4, with TRBD1 matching 10 bases. In germline, CDR1 is LGHNA, CDR2 YSLEER. The CDR3 has 15 residues. The V gene end was trimmed by 0 bases and the J gene end by 7 bases; junction bases not matched to a gene: 3. Here the CDR3 DNA reads TGCGCCAGCAGCCAAGAGGCGGGACAGGGGAACATTCAGTACTTC. It yields the protein CASSQEAGQGNIQYF.

CDR3 sequence (DNA): TGTGCCAGCAGCCTTGAGACGAGAAACACTGAAGCTTTCTTT. This sequence encodes CASSLETRNTEAFF. The J gene is TRBJ1-1, the V gene TRBV7-2; D gene ambiguous. The CDR3 is 14 amino acids. Germline V gene lookup returns CDR1 SGHTA and CDR2 FQGNSA. Trimming took off 5 bases at V and 2 bases at J, with 12 bases between the two ends.

V is TRBV27 and J is TRBJ2-2, with 8 bases lining up with TRBD1. V lost 0 bases and J lost 6; bases outside the gene matches: 9. Germline CDR1 and CDR2: MNHEY and SMNVEV (reference sequence). This CDR3 is 17 amino acids long. CDR3: CASSLSPGQASPGELFF. CDR3 sequence (DNA): TGTGCCAGCAGTTTATCCCCGGGACAGGCCTCCCCCGGGGAGCTGTTTTTT.

The table lists this clone with a count of one. V usage is TRBV9 and J usage is TRBJ1-2; D gene unclear. Germline V gene data show CDR1 as SGDLS and CDR2 as YYNGEE. Between the trimmed V and J ends, which lost 4 bases and 8 bases, there was a span of 12 bases. This CDR3 comprises 12 residues. The CDR3 spells CASSTNLRGYTF. CDR3 DNA: TGTGCCAGCAGCACGAACCTTCGGGGCTACACCTTC. The full variable domain, rest sourced from reference TRBV9 and TRBJ1-2, is DSGVTQTPKHLITATGQRVTLRCSPRSGDLSVYWYQQSLDQGLQFLIQYYNGEERAKGNILERFSAQQFPDLHSELNLSSLELGDSALYFCASSTNLRGYTFGSGTRLTVV.

The chain employs TRBV7-2 and TRBJ2-1; TRBD2 matches at 13 bases. The V and J ends lost 1 base and 11 bases, in that order; junction bases with no gene match: 2. This CDR3 contains 14 residues. Germline V CDR1 and CDR2: SGHTA, FQGNSA. CDR3 sequence (DNA): TGTGCCAGCAGCTTAGGGACTAGCGGGAGACAGCAGTTCTTC. Translating it yields CASSLGTSGRQQFF.

The chain couples TRBV15 to TRBJ2-7; no firm D call. The CDR3 spans 16 residues. Trimming took off 0 bases at V and 6 bases at J, with 18 bases between the two ends. Germline V gene sequence: CDR1 LNHNV, CDR2 YYDKDF (reference sequence). The DNA of the CDR3 is TGTGCCACCAGCAGAGAGGGTGGGGTTCCCCGCCCCGAGCAGTACTTC. Its translation is CATSREGGVPRPEQYF. Supplemented by reference TRBV15 and TRBJ2-7, the full variable domain reads DAMVIQNPRYQVTQFGKPVTLSCSQTLNHNVMYWYQQKSSQAPKLLFHYYDKDFNNEADTPDNFQSRRPNTSFCFLDIRSPGLGDTAMYLCATSREGGVPRPEQYFGPGTRLTVT.

The chain links TRBV27 to TRBJ1-6; 7 bases map to TRBD1. This CDR3 has 14 residues. Germline trimming cut 6 bases from V and 8 bases from J; bases unmatched to any gene: 7. The germline V gene has CDR1 MNHEY and CDR2 SMNVEV (reference sequence). The CDR3 is CASSPGTDYSPLHF. The CDR3 DNA reads TGTGCCAGCAGCCCCGGGACAGATTATTCACCCCTCCACTTT.